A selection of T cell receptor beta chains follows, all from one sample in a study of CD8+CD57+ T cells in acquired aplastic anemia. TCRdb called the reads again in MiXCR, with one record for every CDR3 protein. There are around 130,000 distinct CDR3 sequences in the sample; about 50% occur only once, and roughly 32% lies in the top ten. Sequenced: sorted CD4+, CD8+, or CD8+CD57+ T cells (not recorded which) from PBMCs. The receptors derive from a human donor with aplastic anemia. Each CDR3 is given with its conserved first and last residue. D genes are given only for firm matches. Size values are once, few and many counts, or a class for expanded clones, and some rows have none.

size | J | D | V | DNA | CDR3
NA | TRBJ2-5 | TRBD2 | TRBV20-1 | TGCAGTGCCTTCGAGCCGGGGGGGGCCGGGGAGACCCAGTACTTC | CSAFEPGGAGETQYF
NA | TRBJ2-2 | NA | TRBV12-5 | TGTGCTAGTGGTTGGTTTGGGGAGCTGTTTTTT | CASGWFGELFF
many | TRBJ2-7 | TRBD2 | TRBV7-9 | TGTGCCAGCAGCTCCGGACTAGCGGGTCCCTACGAGCAGTACTTC | CASSSGLAGPYEQYF
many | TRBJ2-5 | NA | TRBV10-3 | TGTGCCATCAGTGAGCCTGCGACAGGGTTGGGGGGTCAAGAGACCCAGTACTTC | CAISEPATGLGGQETQYF
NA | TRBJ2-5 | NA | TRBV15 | TGTGCCACCAGCAGAGAAAGGGACTCGGGGGAGACCCAGTACTTC | CATSRERDSGETQYF
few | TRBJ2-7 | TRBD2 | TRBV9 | TGTGCCAGCAGCGTAGGGGGACTAGCGGCCGAGCAGTACTTC | CASSVGGLAAEQYF
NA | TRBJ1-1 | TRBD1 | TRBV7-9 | TGTGCCAGCAGCTTAGGAGCAGGGGGCGTTACTGAAGCTTTCTTT | CASSLGAGGVTEAFF
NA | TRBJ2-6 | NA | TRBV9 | TGTGCCAGCACCCGTAGCAGTGGGGCCAACGTCCTGACTTTC | CASTRSSGANVLTF
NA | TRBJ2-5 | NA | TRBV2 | TGTGCCAGCAGTGATCTGGAGACCCAGTACTTC | CASSDLETQYF
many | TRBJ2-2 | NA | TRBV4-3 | TGCGCCAGCAGCCAAGATTCAGGGCGGGAAACCGGGGAGCTGTTTTTT | CASSQDSGRETGELFF
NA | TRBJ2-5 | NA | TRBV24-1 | TGTGCCACCAGTGATACCTCGGTCGAGACCCAGTACTTC | CATSDTSVETQYF
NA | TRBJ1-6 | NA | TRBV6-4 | TGTGCCAGCAGCCCTACCCCCCATAATTCACCCCTCCACTTT | CASSPTPHNSPLHF
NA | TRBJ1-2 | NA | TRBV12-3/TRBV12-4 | TGTGCCAGCAGTCGGGATGCCAATTCCTATGGCTACACCTTC | CASSRDANSYGYTF
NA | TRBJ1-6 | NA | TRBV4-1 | TGCGCCAGCAGCCAAGATCCGTCAGGTCTTTCACCCCTCCACTTT | CASSQDPSGLSPLHF
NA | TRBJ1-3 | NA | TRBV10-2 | TGCGCCAGCAGGGGACGGGGGAACTCTGGAAACACCATATATTTT | CASRGRGNSGNTIYF
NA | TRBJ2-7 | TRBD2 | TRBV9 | TGTGCCAGCAGCACCCAACTAGCGGGGGGCAACGAGCAGTACTTC | CASSTQLAGGNEQYF
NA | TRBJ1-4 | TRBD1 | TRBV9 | TGTGCCAGCAGCGTAGGGCCAGGGGGGGATGAAAAACTGTTTTTT | CASSVGPGGDEKLFF
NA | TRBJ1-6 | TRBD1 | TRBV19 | TGTGCCAGTAGTATTACAGGGGCGGATTCACCCCTCCACTTT | CASSITGADSPLHF